This entry describes one T cell receptor beta chain. These data belong to a study of blood T cell repertoires in COVID-19. The wider study: COVID-19 samples collected from the United States, Italy and Spain covered acute and convalescent phases. T cells, B-cell-depleted T cells, or PBMCs supplied cDNA or gDNA.

Per the original data handling: Amplification of reference gene primers provided the estimated nucleated cell counts. This table comes from immunoSEQ multiplex PCR, and its TCRdb copy is limited to in-frame clones, with some not included. V, J and clone size are those of that table, while D and trimming were read from the DNA. The sample contains 200,000 or so clones, 70% to 90% of which appear only once. The length of the CDR3 is 15 residues. Germline V CDR1 and CDR2: SEHNR, FQNEAQ (reference sequence). Germline trimming cut 5 bases from V and 5 bases from J; bases unmatched to any gene: 9. The chain links TRBV7-9 to TRBJ1-5, with 7 bases fitting TRBD1. The receptor was isolated from a woman between 45 and 60 years old with acute or convalescent COVID-19. Sequencing was done on a sample of peripheral blood. This CDR3 is CASSTSTGRYQPQHF. The CDR3 DNA reads as TGTGCCAGCAGCACATCGACAGGGAGGTATCAGCCCCAGCATTTT.